The clone carrying this T cell receptor (beta chain) was seen once. This record belongs to a study of blood T cell repertoires in COVID-19. Study as a whole: T cells, B-cell-depleted T cells, or PBMCs supplied cDNA or gDNA.

In the source study's methods: Reference gene primer amplification yielded estimated nucleated cell counts. The protocol was immunoSEQ multiplex PCR, while the TCRdb copy is restricted to in-frame clones and leaves out a portion. D and trimming come from the DNA, and the V and J calls and clone size come from that table. The data hold approximately 190,000 clones, with 82% observed a single time. Trimming pared 2 bases from V and 2 bases from J, leaving 7 bases between. The CDR3 runs to 14 residues. Germline CDR1 is MNHNS and CDR2 is SASEGT. The sample taken for sequencing was PBMCs or T cells enriched from blood (not recorded which). V usage is TRBV6-1 and J usage is TRBJ1-5; D call uncertain. The clonotype comes from a woman aged 60-75 years with acute COVID-19. DNA of the CDR3: TGTGCCAGCAGTGAATACCGGGGCAATCAGCCCCAGCATTTT. Its protein product is CASSEYRGNQPQHF.